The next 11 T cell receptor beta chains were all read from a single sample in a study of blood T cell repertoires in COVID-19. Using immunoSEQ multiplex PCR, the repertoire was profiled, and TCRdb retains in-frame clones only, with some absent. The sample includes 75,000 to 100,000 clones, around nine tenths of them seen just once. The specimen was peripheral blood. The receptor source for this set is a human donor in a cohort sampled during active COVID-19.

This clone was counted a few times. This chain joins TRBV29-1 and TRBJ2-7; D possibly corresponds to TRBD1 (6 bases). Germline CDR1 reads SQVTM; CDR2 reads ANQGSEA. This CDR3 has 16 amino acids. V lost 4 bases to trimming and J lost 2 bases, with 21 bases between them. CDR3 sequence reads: CSVGGQSGTPAYEQYF. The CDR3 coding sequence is TGCAGCGTTGGCGGGCAATCGGGGACACCCGCCTACGAGCAGTACTTC.

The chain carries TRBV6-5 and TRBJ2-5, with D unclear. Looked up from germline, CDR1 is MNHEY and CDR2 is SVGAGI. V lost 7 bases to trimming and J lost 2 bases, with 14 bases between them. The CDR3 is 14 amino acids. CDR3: CASKLSLGQETQYF. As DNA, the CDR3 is TGTGCCAGCAAACTATCTCTCGGTCAAGAGACCCAGTACTTC.

The CDR3 region has the DNA TGCAGTGCTAGTTCTGCCTACGAGCAGTACTTC. It specifies CSASSAYEQYF. The chain carries TRBV20-1 and TRBJ2-7; D gene uncertain. The V and J ends lost 3 bases and 2 bases respectively, with 5 bases between them. From germline, CDR1 is DFQATT and CDR2 SNEGSKA (reference sequence). This CDR3 region has 11 residues.

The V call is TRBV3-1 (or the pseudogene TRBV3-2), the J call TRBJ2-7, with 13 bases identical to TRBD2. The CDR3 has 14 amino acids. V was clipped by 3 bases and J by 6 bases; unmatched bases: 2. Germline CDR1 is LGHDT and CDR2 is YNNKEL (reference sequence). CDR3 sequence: CASSQTSGRLEQYF. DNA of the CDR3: TGTGCCAGCAGCCAGACTAGCGGGAGGCTCGAGCAGTACTTC.

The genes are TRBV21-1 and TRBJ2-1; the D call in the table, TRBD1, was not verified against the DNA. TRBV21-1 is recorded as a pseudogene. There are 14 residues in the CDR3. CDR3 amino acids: CASSFKGDYNEQFF. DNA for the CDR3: TGTGCCAGCAGTTTCAAGGGGGACTACAATGAGCAGTTCTTC.

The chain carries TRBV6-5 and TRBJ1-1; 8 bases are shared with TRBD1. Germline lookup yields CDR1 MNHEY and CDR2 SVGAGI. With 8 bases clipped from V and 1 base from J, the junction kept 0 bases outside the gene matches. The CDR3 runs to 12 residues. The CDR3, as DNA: TGTGCCAGCGACAGGGGGAACACTGAAGCTTTCTTT. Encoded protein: CASDRGNTEAFF.

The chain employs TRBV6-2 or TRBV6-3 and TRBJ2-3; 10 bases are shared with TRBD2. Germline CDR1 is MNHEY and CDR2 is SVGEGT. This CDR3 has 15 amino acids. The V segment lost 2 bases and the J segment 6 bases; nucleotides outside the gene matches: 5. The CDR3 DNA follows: TGTGCCAGCAGTTACCGTAGCGGGAGGTGGGATACGCAGTATTTT. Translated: CASSYRSGRWDTQYF.

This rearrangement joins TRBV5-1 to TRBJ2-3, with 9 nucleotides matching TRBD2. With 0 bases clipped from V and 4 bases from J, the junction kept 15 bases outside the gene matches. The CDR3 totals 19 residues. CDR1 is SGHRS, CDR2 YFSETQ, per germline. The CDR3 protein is CASSLGGGGATFVSDTQYF. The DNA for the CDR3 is TGCGCCAGCAGCTTGGGCGGCGGGGGGGCAACCTTTGTCTCAGATACGCAGTATTTT.

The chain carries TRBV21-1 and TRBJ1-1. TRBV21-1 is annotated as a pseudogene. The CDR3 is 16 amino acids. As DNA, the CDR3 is TGTGCCAGCAGCAAAGTATTCGGGGGTGAATCCTCCGAAGCTTTCTTT. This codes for CASSKVFGGESSEAFF.

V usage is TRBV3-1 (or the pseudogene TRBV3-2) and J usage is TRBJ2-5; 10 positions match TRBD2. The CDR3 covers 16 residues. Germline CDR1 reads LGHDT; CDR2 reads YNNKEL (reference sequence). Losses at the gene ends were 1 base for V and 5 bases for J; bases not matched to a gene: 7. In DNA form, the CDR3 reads TGTGCCAGCAGCCAAGGAGCTAGCGGGGGAATTGAGACCCAGTACTTC. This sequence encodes CASSQGASGGIETQYF.

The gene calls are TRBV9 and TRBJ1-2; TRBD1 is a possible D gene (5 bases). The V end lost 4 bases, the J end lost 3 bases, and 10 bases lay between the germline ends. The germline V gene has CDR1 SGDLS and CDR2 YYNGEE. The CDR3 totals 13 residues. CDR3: CASSLGRDYGYTF. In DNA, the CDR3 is TGTGCCAGCAGCCTCGGCAGGGACTATGGCTACACCTTC.